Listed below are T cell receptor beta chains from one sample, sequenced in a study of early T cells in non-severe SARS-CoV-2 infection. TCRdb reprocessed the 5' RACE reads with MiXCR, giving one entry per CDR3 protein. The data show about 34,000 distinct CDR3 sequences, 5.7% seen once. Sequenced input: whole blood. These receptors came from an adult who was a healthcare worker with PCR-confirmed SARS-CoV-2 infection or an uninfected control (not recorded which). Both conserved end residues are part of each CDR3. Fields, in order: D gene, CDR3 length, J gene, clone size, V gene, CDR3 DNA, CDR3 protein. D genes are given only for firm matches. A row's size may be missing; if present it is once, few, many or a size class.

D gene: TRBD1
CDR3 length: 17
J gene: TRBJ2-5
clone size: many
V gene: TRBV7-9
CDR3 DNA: TGTGCCAGCAGCTTAGCGGATCAGGGGGCTTGGCGAGAGACCCAGTACTTC
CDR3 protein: CASSLADQGAWRETQYF

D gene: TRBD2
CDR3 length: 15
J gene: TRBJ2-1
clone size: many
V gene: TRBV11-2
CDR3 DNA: TGTGCCAGCAACCCCAGCGGGAGGGCGGGAAATGAGCAGTTCTTC
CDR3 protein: CASNPSGRAGNEQFF

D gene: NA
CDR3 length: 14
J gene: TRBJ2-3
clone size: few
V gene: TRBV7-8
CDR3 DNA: TGTGCCAGCAGCTTAGGAGGGACCACAGATACGCAGTATTTT
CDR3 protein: CASSLGGTTDTQYF

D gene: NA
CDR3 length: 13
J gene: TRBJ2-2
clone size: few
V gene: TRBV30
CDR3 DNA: TGTGCCTGGATGAGGCGATACACCGGGGAGCTGTTTTTT
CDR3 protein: CAWMRRYTGELFF

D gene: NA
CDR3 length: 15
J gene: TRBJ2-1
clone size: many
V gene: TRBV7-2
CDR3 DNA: TGTGCCAGCAGCCCCGTGGGGGGTATCGACAATGAGCAGTTCTTC
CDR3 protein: CASSPVGGIDNEQFF

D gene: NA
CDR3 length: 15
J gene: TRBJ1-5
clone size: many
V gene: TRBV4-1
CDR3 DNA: TGCGCCAGCAGCCAAGGGAGGTCCGGGGGTCAGCCCCAGCATTTT
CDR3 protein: CASSQGRSGGQPQHF

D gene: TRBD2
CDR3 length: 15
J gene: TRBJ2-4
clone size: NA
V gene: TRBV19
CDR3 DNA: TGTGCCAGTACCCCTCGGGCTAGCGGGATTGACATTCAGTACTTC
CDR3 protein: CASTPRASGIDIQYF

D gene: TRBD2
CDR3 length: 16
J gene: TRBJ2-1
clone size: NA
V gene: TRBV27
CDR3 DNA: TGTGCCAGCAGTTCCTTCCTAGCGGGACCTCTTAGTGAGCAGTTCTTC
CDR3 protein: CASSSFLAGPLSEQFF

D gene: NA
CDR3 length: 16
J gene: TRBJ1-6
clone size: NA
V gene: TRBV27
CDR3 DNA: TGTGCCAGCAGTTTAAACTCGCAGGGTCCCTTCTCACCCCTCCACTTT
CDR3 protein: CASSLNSQGPFSPLHF

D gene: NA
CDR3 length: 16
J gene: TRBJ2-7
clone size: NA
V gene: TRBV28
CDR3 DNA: TGTGCCAGCCGCTCGGACGGGCCCTCCCTCTCCTACGAGCAGTACTTC
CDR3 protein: CASRSDGPSLSYEQYF

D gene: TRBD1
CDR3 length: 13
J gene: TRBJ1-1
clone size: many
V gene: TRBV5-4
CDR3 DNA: TGTGCCAGCAGCAGACAGGGTACGGCTGAAGCTTTCTTT
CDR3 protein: CASSRQGTAEAFF

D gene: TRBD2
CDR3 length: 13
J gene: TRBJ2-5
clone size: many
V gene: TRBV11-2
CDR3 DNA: TGTGCCAGCAGCTTAGAACCGGGAGGGACCCAGTACTTC
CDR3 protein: CASSLEPGGTQYF

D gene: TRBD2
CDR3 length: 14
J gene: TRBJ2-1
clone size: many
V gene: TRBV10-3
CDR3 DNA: TGTGCCATCAGTGAGGTGCGGGAGGGTCATGAGCAGTTCTTC
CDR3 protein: CAISEVREGHEQFF

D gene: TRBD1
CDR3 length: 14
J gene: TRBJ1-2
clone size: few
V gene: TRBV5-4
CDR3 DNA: TGTGCCAGCAGCTTGGACAGGGGCGCAGGAGGCTACACCTTC
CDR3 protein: CASSLDRGAGGYTF

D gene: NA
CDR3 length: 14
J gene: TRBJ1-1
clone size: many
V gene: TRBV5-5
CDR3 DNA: TGTGCCAGCAGCTTTCGGGGGGGCGACCGTGAAGCTTTCTTT
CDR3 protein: CASSFRGGDREAFF

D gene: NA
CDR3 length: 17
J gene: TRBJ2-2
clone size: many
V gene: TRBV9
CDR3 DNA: TGTGCCAGCAGCGTAACAGGGGGTAGCGGGAGCGCCGGGGAGCTGTTTTTT
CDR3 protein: CASSVTGGSGSAGELFF

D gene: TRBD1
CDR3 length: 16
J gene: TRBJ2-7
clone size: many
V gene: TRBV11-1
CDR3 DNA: TGTGCCAGCAGCCCCGCTGGACAGGGACATACCTACGAGCAGTACTTC
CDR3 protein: CASSPAGQGHTYEQYF

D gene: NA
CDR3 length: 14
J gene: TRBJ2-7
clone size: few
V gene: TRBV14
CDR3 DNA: TGTGCCAGCAGCCAATGGCCGGGTCCCTACGAGCAGTACTTC
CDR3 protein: CASSQWPGPYEQYF

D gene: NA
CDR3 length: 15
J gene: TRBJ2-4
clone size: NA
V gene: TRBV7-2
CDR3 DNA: TGTGCCAGCAGCTTACCCCTACGGCGCGGAAACATTCAGTACTTC
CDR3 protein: CASSLPLRRGNIQYF

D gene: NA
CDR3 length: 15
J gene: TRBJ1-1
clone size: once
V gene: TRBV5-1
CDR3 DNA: TGCGCCAGCAGCTTCGAAGGCCGCGGGGGCACTGAAGCTTTCTTT
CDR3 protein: CASSFEGRGGTEAFF

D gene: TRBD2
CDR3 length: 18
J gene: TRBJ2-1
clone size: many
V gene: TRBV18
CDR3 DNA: TGTGCCAGCTCACCAGCCGGACTAGCGGATTTCTCCTACAATGAGCAGTTCTTC
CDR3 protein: CASSPAGLADFSYNEQFF

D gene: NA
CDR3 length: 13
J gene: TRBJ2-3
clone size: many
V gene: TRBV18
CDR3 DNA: TGTGCCAGCTCTCGACTAAGCACAGATACGCAGTATTTT
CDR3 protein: CASSRLSTDTQYF

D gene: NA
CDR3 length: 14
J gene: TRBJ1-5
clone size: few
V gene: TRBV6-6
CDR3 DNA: TGTGCCAGCAGTTACACAAATAGCAATCAGCCCCAGCATTTT
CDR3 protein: CASSYTNSNQPQHF

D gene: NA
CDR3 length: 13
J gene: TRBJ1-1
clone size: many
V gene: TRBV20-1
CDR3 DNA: TGCAGTGCTAGGGGCCGTATGGGGGCTGAAGCTTTCTTT
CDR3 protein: CSARGRMGAEAFF

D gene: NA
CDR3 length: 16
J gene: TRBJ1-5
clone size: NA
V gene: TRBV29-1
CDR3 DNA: TGCAGCGTTGGCCGCCAGGTACAGCTTAGCAATCAGCCCCAGCATTTT
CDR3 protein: CSVGRQVQLSNQPQHF

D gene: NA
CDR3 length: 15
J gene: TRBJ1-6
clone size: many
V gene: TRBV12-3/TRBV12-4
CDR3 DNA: TGTGCCAGCAGCCGTCAGACCCTAGTGGGATCACCCCTCCACTTT
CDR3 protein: CASSRQTLVGSPLHF

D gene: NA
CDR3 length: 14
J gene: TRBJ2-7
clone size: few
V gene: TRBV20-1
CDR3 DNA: TGCAGTGCTACCGGGACCGTCATTTCCTACGAGCAGTACTTC
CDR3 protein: CSATGTVISYEQYF

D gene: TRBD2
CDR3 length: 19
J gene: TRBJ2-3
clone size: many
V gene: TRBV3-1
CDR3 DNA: TGTGCCAGCAGCCAAACCATGGGACTAGCGGGAGTAGCTACAGATACGCAGTATTTT
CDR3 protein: CASSQTMGLAGVATDTQYF

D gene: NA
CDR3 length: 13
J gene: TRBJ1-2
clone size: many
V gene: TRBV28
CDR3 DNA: TGTGCCAGCAGTTTCGGGAACGACTATGGCTACACCTTC
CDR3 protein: CASSFGNDYGYTF

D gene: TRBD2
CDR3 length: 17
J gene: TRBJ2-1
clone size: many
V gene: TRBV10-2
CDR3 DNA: TGCGCCAGCAGTGAGTCGGTTTCTAGCGGGACTTACAATGAGCAGTTCTTC
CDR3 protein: CASSESVSSGTYNEQFF

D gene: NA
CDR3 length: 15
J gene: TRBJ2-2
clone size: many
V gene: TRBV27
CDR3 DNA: TGTGCCAGCAGACACAGGGAGGGGGACACCGGGGAGCTGTTTTTT
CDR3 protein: CASRHREGDTGELFF

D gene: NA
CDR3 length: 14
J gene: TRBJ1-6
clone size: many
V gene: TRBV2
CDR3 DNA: TGTGCCAGCAGTGCCGGGGCTTATAATTCACCCCTCCACTTT
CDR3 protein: CASSAGAYNSPLHF

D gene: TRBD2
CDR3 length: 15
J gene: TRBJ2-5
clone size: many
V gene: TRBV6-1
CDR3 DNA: TGTGCCAGCAGTACGGGACTAGCGGGATCGGAGACCCAGTACTTC
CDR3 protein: CASSTGLAGSETQYF

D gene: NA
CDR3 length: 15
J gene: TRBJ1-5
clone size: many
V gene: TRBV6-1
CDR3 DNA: TGTGCCAGCAGTGAAGTTGGGGGGAGCAATCAGCCCCAGCATTTT
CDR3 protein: CASSEVGGSNQPQHF

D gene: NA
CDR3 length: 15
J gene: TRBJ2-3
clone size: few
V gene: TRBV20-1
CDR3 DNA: TGCAGTGCTAGAGATCTTGAGGGAGTCGATGATACGCAGTATTTT
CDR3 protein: CSARDLEGVDDTQYF

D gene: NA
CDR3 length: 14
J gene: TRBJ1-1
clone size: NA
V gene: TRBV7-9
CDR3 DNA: TGTGCCAGCAGCTTACGGCAGGAGAACACTGAAGCTTTCTTT
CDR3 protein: CASSLRQENTEAFF

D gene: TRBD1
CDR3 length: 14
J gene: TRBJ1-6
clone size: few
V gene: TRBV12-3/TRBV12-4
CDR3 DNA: TGTGCCAGCAGTCCGACAGGGCTCGCTTCACCCCTCCACTTT
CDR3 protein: CASSPTGLASPLHF

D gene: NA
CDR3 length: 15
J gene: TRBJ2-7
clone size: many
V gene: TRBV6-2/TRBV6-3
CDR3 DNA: TGTGCCAGCAGTTACGAAGGCGGTAGCTCCTACGAGCAGTACTTC
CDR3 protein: CASSYEGGSSYEQYF

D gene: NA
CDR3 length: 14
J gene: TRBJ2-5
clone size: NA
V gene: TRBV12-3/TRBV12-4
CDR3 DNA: TGTGCCAGCAGTTTGCTGGGAGGGGGAGAGACCCAGTACTTC
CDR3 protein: CASSLLGGGETQYF

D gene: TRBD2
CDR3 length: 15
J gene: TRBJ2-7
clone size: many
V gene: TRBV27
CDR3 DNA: TGTGCCAGCAGCTCCGAGACTAGCGGGAGGGACGAGCAGTACTTC
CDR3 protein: CASSSETSGRDEQYF

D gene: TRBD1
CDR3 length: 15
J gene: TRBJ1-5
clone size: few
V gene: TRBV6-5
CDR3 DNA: TGTGCCAGCACCCCTTCCGGGACAGGGGACGGGCCCCAGCATTTT
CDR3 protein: CASTPSGTGDGPQHF

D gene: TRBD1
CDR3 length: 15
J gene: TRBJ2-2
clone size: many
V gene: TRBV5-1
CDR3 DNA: TGCGCCAGCAGCTACCGGACAGGGGTCACCGGGGAGCTGTTTTTT
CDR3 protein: CASSYRTGVTGELFF

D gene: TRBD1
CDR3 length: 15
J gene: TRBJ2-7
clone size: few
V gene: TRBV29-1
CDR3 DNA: TGCAGCGTCAGGCGCGGACAGGGGGGAGCCTACGAGCAGTACTTC
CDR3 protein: CSVRRGQGGAYEQYF

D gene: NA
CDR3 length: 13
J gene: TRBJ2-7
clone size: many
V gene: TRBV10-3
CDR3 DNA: TGTGCCATCAGAGGACAGACCCTAATCGGGCAGTACTTC
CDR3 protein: CAIRGQTLIGQYF

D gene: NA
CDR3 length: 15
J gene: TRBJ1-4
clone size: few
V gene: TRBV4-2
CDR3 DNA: TGTGCCAGCAGCCAAGATCTAGGGGGAGGTGAAAAACTGTTTTTT
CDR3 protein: CASSQDLGGGEKLFF

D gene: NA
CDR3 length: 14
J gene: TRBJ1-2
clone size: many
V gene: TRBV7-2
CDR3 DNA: TGTGCCAGCAGCTTAGCGGGCCCCCGGCAGGGCTACACCTTC
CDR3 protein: CASSLAGPRQGYTF

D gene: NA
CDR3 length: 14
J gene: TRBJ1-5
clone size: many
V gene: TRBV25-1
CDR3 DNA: TGTGCCAGCAGTGCGACAGGCTCGAATCAGCCCCAGCATTTT
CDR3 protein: CASSATGSNQPQHF

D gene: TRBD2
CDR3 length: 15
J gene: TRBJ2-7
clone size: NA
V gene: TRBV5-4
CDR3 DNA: TGTGCCAGCAGCCCCAGGACTAGCGGCTCCTACGAGCAGTACTTC
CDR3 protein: CASSPRTSGSYEQYF

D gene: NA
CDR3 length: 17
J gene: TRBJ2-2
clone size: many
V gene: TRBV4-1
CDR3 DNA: TGCGCCAGCAGCCATCCAACCAGAGCGGGGAACACCGGGGAGCTGTTTTTT
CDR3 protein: CASSHPTRAGNTGELFF

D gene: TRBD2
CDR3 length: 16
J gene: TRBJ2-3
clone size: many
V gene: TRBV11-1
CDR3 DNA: TGTGCCAGCAGACAACCCGGGACTAAGAGCACAGATACGCAGTATTTT
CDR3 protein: CASRQPGTKSTDTQYF

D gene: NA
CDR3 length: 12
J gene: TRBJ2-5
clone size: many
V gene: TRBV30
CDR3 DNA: TGTGCCTGGAGTGCAAGTCGGGAGACCCAGTACTTC
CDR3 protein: CAWSASRETQYF

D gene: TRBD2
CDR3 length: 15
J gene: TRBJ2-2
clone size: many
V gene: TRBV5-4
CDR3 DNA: TGTGCCAGCAGCTTGGCTAGCGGGACCACCGGGGAGCTGTTTTTT
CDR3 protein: CASSLASGTTGELFF

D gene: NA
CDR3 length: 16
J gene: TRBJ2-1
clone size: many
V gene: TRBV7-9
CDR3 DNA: TGTGCCAGCAGCCCCCCCCAACAGGGAGGGAGCAATGAGCAGTTCTTC
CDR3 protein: CASSPPQQGGSNEQFF

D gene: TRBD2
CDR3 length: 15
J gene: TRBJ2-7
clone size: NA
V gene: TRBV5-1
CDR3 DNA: TGCGCCAGCAGCGCCACTAGCGGGAGTTACGGCGAGCAGTACTTC
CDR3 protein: CASSATSGSYGEQYF

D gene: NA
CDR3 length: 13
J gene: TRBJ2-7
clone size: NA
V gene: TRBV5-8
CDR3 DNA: TGTGCCAGCAGCTTGCGGGAGCCGGCCGAGCAGTACTTC
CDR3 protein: CASSLREPAEQYF